The clone carrying this T cell receptor beta chain occurred many times. A 5'RACE template-switching step, the method used to make TCR cDNA, added a universal primer site and UMIs. TCRdb analysed the 5' RACE reads with MiXCR anew, one entry per CDR3 protein. The sample contains around 25,000 distinct CDR3 sequences, roughly 3.2% of which appear only once. Germline V lookup: CDR1 SEHNR, CDR2 FQNEAQ (reference sequence). The CDR3 spans 14 residues. Trimming took 4 bases from V and 4 from J; bases not matched to a gene: 2. The data derive from a study of T cells after yellow fever vaccination. Study-level points and caveats: Repertoires sorted by FACS could include abundant clonotypes that are contaminants from the bulk population. Day 0 sorted memory subsets lacked detectable levels of almost all vaccine-responding clonotypes. Post-booster repertoires contained most primary-vaccination clones again (approximately 97% CD4, 88% CD8).

The chain combines TRBV7-9 with TRBJ1-5; 9 bases line up with TRBD1. Sequenced here: PBMCs, either bulk or a sorted T-cell subset (CD4+, CD8+, memory, or dextramer-sorted; not recorded which), sampled about 49 days after the first yellow fever vaccination. This sequence was found in a man younger than 35 who received the YFV17D yellow fever vaccine. The CDR3 bases are TGTGCCAGCAGCTCCGGACAGGGGAATCAGCCCCAGCATTTT. Translated, it gives CASSSGQGNQPQHF. Full variable domain (outside the CDR3, taken from reference TRBV7-9 and TRBJ1-5): DTGVSQNPRHKITKRGQNVTFRCDPISEHNRLYWYRQTLGQGPEFLTYFQNEAQLEKSRLLSDRFSAERPKGSFSTLEIQRTEQGDSAMYLCASSSGQGNQPQHFGDGTRLSIL.